What follows are 6 T cell receptor beta chains derived from one specimen sequenced in a study of spatial heterogeneity in lung cancer. Study results and limitations: Tumor mutation counts were tracked by expanded intratumoral alpha and beta TCR counts.

As for time point: sample taken at primary tumor resection. From the 5' RACE reads, TCRdb called clonotypes with MiXCR, one entry per CDR3 protein. The sample yields around 5,800 distinct CDR3 sequences, roughly 7.7% seen once. The antigens for these receptors are not known. This material consisted of lung tumor tissue, taken at surgery. These receptors originate from a female donor with early-stage non-small cell lung cancer.

In its sample, this clonotype ranks as medium-sized. This chain links TRBV10-3 with TRBJ2-7; perhaps TRBD2 as D (5 bases). The germline V gene encodes CDR1 ENHRY and CDR2 SYGVKD. CDR3 length: 13 amino acids. Deletions cut 4 bases from V and 0 bases from J, with 7 bases between. The CDR3 coding sequence is TGTGCCATCAGTGTAACTAGCTCCTACGAGCAGTACTTC. This translates into CAISVTSSYEQYF.

Details on this clonotype: Because the CDR3 is missing its conserved closing phenylalanine or tryptophan, this is likely a read error. This chain links TRBV7-2 with TRBJ2-2, with TRBD1 identical over 12 bases. The junction had 7 bases not matched to a gene; V was cut back by 5 bases and J by 6 bases. The CDR3 contains 16 residues. Germline-derived CDR1 and CDR2 are SGHTA and FQGNSA. The CDR3 DNA reads as TGTGCCAGCAGCCGTGGGACAGGGGGCCTACCCGGGGAGCTGTTTTCT. Amino acids: CASSRGTGGLPGELFS.

By its share, this clonotype is medium-sized. The V gene is TRBV20-1, the J gene TRBJ2-3; 8 nucleotides agree with TRBD2. With 6 bases clipped from V and 4 bases from J, the junction kept 9 bases outside the gene matches. The CDR3 has 14 amino acids. Germline CDR1 DFQATT, CDR2 SNEGSKA (reference sequence). The CDR3 protein is CSASPAGAPDTQYF. The CDR3 DNA is TGCAGTGCCAGCCCAGCGGGAGCCCCAGATACGCAGTATTTT.

This clonotype is medium-sized. The chain joins TRBV20-1 to TRBJ2-3, with unresolved D. Germline V gene data show CDR1 as DFQATT and CDR2 as SNEGSKA (reference sequence). The V end lost 6 bases, the J end lost 1 base, and 8 bases lay between the germline ends. The CDR3 runs to 12 residues. CDR3 sequence reads: CSARSRTDTQYF. Written as DNA, the CDR3 is TGCAGTGCGCGGAGCCGCACAGATACGCAGTATTTT.

This clonotype came up many times. The rearrangement uses TRBV20-1 and TRBJ2-3, with 10 bases identical to TRBD2. CDR3 length: 14 amino acids. The V segment lost 6 bases and the J segment 1 base; nucleotides outside the gene matches: 4. CDR1 is DFQATT, CDR2 SNEGSKA, per germline (reference sequence). Written as DNA, the CDR3 is TGCAGTGCAACTAGCGGGACGGGCACAGATACGCAGTATTTT. This encodes CSATSGTGTDTQYF.

The chain is built from TRBV5-5 and TRBJ2-4, with TRBD1 matching 9 bases. The CDR3 runs 15 residues. The germline V gene encodes CDR1 SGHKS and CDR2 YYEKEE (reference sequence). Trimming took 4 bases from V and 6 from J; bases not matched to a gene: 8. The DNA for the CDR3 is TGTGCCAGCAGCCCCCGGACAGGGGCGAGAAACATTCAGTACTTC. Protein: CASSPRTGARNIQYF.